This T cell receptor (beta chain) was sequenced during a study of blood T cell repertoires in COVID-19. Study information: T cells, B-cell-depleted T cells, or PBMCs supplied cDNA or gDNA.

The assay was immunoSEQ multiplex PCR, and TCRdb's table has in-frame clones only and misses some. The sample includes about 370,000 clones, 75% to 90% of them seen just once. Grouping used clinical history reported by participants in a survey and questionnaire. Cohort 3 donors counted as recovered after two negative PCRs, clearance, or resolved symptoms. CDR1 and CDR2 (germline): SGHRS, YFSETQ. This CDR3 spans 16 amino acids. V lost 0 bases to trimming and J lost 5 bases, with 16 bases between them. Sequencing used PBMCs or T cells enriched from blood (not recorded which). The clonotype originates from a man between 18 and 35 years old who had recovered from COVID-19. The chain carries TRBV5-1 and TRBJ2-3; D is perhaps TRBD2 (5 bases). This CDR3 reads CASSLEGGPAGDTQYF. The CDR3 DNA is TGCGCCAGCAGCTTGGAGGGCGGGCCCGCGGGAGATACGCAGTATTTT.